A selection of T cell receptor beta chains follows, all from one sample in a study of cytomegalovirus exposure and HLA in healthy donors. The data were produced by immunoSEQ multiplex PCR, yet TCRdb's version contains in-frame clones alone and is incomplete. The table records more than 80,000 clones, around three quarters of them present only once. The sample consisted of PBMCs. The receptors originated from a woman aged 45-65 years in good health and CMV-seropositive. Both conserved end residues are part of each CDR3. Fields, in order: J gene, CDR3 length, clone size, V gene, CDR3 protein. Size tells how often a clone was seen (once, few, many) or the class of an expanded clone, and some rows leave it out.

TRBJ1-5 | 12 | . | TRBV28 | CASSEGQQPQHF
TRBJ1-2 | 16 | once | TRBV5-4 | CASSLEGGAANYGYTF
TRBJ1-2 | 16 | few | TRBV11-2 | CASSSTGTEGGYGYTF
TRBJ1-3 | 13 | . | TRBV9 | CASSSSSGNTIYF
TRBJ2-7 | 15 | . | TRBV19 | CASSMGFRTTYEQYF
TRBJ1-4 | 14 | . | TRBV6-1 | CASSEDRGNEKLFF
TRBJ2-1 | 14 | . | TRBV7-2 | CASSLDREPNEQFF
TRBJ1-1 | 13 | few | TRBV6-6 | CASSDRGNTEAFF
TRBJ1-2 | 13 | . | TRBV2 | CASSGRGQHGYTF
TRBJ2-7 | 12 | . | TRBV28 | CASSSPLAEQYF
TRBJ1-2 | 12 | . | TRBV19 | CASTSLTQGYTF
TRBJ1-5 | 17 | . | TRBV4-1 | CASSQVEGQGGNQPQHF
TRBJ2-3 | 14 | . | TRBV7-3 | CASSPGLARDTQYF
TRBJ1-5 | 13 | . | TRBV7-2 | CASSYRGGQPQHF
TRBJ2-7 | 15 | . | TRBV7-6 | CASSLRLAGAYEQYF
TRBJ1-1 | 14 | once | TRBV7-2 | CASSLVRGNAEAFF
TRBJ2-5 | 15 | . | TRBV5-4 | CASSSDRDYQETQYF
TRBJ2-1 | 13 | once | TRBV28 | CASRSTGGYEQFF
TRBJ1-6 | 13 | . | TRBV30 | CAWSVDKSSPLHF
TRBJ1-2 | 14 | . | TRBV6-1 | CASSSTHGDYGYTF
TRBJ2-7 | 15 | . | TRBV7-9 | CASSPQTGLSYEQYF
TRBJ1-1 | 13 | . | TRBV7-9 | CASSQRNRDEAFF
TRBJ1-2 | 14 | . | TRBV7-2 | CASSLRGTGIAYTF
TRBJ1-1 | 11 | once | TRBV30 | CAWREDTEAFF
TRBJ1-2 | 14 | . | TRBV7-2 | CASSLDTGFYGYTF
TRBJ1-2 | 15 | . | TRBV6-1 | CASGLTGEISYGYTF
TRBJ1-6 | 17 | few | TRBV12-2 | CASNPARRRTYNSPLHF
TRBJ2-1 | 16 | . | TRBV6-1 | CASSDVAGLIYNEQFF
TRBJ1-6 | 13 | . | TRBV9 | CASSRDWNSPLHF
TRBJ2-1 | 12 | . | TRBV30 | CAWKGPYNEQFF
TRBJ2-5 | 16 | . | TRBV27 | CASSTGQGREQETQYF
TRBJ1-5 | 14 | few | TRBV7-2 | CASSSNLGNQPQHF
TRBJ2-1 | 15 | few | TRBV2 | CASSEMGSSYNEQFF
TRBJ1-2 | 13 | . | TRBV28 | CATLMGGAQGYTF
TRBJ1-3 | 17 | . | TRBV9 | CASSVEEAGRSGNTIYF
TRBJ2-2 | 14 | . | TRBV19 | CASKRTGSAGELFF
TRBJ2-5 | 18 | . | TRBV4-2 | CASSQGTRLAGARETQYF
TRBJ1-4 | 16 | . | TRBV19 | CASRTGQGLGYEKLFF
TRBJ1-1 | 16 | . | TRBV18 | CASSTRAGTGLTEAFF
TRBJ2-7 | 13 | once | TRBV19 | CASRTLQGDEQYF
TRBJ2-7 | 14 | . | TRBV7-2 | CASSLYRGTGEQYF
TRBJ2-2 | 16 | . | TRBV6-1 | CASSEAHGLTSGELFF
TRBJ2-2 | 20 | once | TRBV27 | CASSLFSHYPGQGAYGELFF
TRBJ1-1 | 13 | . | TRBV19 | CASSRTGQTEAFF
TRBJ2-7 | 14 | . | TRBV5-1 | CASSGSGGHYEQYF
TRBJ2-3 | 15 | . | TRBV12-5 | CASGPQGKEGETQYF
TRBJ2-3 | 15 | . | TRBV5-1 | CASSSFTGMEDTQYF
TRBJ2-2 | 11 | . | TRBV6-1 | CASEEAGELFF
TRBJ1-4 | 14 | . | TRBV7-9 | CSSTLEGTFEKLFF
TRBJ1-6 | 17 | . | TRBV18 | CASSPEGRGSYNSPLHF
TRBJ2-2 | 15 | . | TRBV28 | CAIRQTDIGTGELFF
TRBJ2-4 | 15 | . | TRBV29-1 | CSVEDRGAGKNIQYF
TRBJ1-2 | 13 | . | TRBV25-1 | CASSELAVGGYTF
TRBJ1-5 | 16 | once | TRBV18 | CASSPLKDSSNQPQHF
TRBJ1-4 | 16 | . | TRBV5-1 | CASSLAGDRENEKLFF
TRBJ1-2 | 13 | . | TRBV6-6 | CASSQTGLWGYTF
TRBJ2-5 | 13 | . | TRBV5-4 | CASSFDRGETQYF
TRBJ1-1 | 14 | . | TRBV5-1 | CASATGGDGTEAFF
TRBJ1-2 | 15 | few | TRBV5-8 | CASSLKGGAFYGYTF